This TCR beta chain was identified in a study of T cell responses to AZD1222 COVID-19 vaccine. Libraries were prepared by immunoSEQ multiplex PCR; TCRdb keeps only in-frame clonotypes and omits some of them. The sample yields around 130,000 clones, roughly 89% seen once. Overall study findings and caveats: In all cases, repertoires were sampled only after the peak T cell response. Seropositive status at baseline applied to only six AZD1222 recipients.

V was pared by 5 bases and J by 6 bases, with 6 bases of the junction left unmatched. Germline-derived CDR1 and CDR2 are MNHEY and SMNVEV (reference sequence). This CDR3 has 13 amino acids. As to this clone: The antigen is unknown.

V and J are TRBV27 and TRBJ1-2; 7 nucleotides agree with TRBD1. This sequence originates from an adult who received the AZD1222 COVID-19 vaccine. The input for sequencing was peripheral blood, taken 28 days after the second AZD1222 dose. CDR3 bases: TGTGCCAGCAGTCCCTATGACAGGGATGGCTACACCTTC. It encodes CASSPYDRDGYTF.